The T cell receptor beta chain under discussion was sequenced for a study of CD8+ T cells in alopecia areata. General study findings and limits: Shared TCR sequences were less clear between patients than in mice, possibly partly from HLA diversity.

The CDR3 runs to 12 residues. Trimming took 4 bases from V and 1 from J, leaving 4 bases between them. CDR1 is MGHRA, CDR2 YSYEKL, per germline. Investigators sorted PBMCs to obtain both CD4+ and CD8+ T cells. This clone was counted only a few times. No antigen is known for it. In each case, RNA was isolated and then reverse transcribed into cDNA as the sequencing template. Sequencing was performed with immunoSEQ multiplex PCR; in TCRdb, only in-frame clones are kept and a portion is missing. The table shows 110,000 or so clones, with 45% to 60% occurring only once. This receptor was identified in a human donor with alopecia areata. Sequenced input: NKG2D-low CD8+ T cells sorted from blood. This chain uses TRBV4-1 with TRBJ1-1; D is unresolved. CDR3 in amino acids: CASSRQNTEAFF. The CDR3 DNA is TGCGCCAGCAGCCGACAGAACACTGAAGCTTTCTTT.